The sequence of this T cell receptor beta chain was determined in a study of blood T cell repertoires in COVID-19. Study context: Samples of COVID-19 (acute and convalescent) were obtained from the United States, Italy and Spain. From T cells, B-cell-depleted T cells, or PBMCs came the material, which was cDNA or gDNA.

Original methodology: Estimates of nucleated cell counts were drawn from the amplification of reference gene primers. Libraries were prepared by immunoSEQ multiplex PCR; TCRdb keeps only in-frame clonotypes and omits some of them. The DNA gave D and trimming, while V, J and clone size come from that table. This sample has about 83,000 clones, with roughly 80% found just once. This CDR3 comprises 15 residues. V lost 3 bases and J lost 1, with 9 bases in between. The germline gives CDR1 MDHEN, CDR2 SYDVKM. The chain has TRBV28 and TRBJ2-2, with D tentatively TRBD2 (6 bases). The sequencing sample was made of peripheral blood. This receptor was obtained from a woman older than 75 with acute or convalescent COVID-19. The CDR3: CASSFGGLNTGELFF. In nucleotides, the CDR3 is TGTGCCAGCAGTTTTGGGGGACTGAACACCGGGGAGCTGTTTTTT.